This T cell receptor beta chain came from a study of cytomegalovirus exposure and HLA in healthy donors. At the level of the study: The 90 to 150 validation repertoires and the roughly 670 first-cohort repertoires shared a platform, a later analysis reported.

Trimming removed 2 bases at V and 8 bases at J, with 13 bases between. CDR1 and CDR2 (germline): SGHRS, YFSETQ. This CDR3 spans 14 amino acids. TCRdb's copy holds only in-frame clones and misses some; the assay was immunoSEQ multiplex PCR. The table lists 100,000 to 150,000 clones, about 89% of them singletons. The specimen was PBMCs. The V gene is TRBV5-1, the J gene TRBJ1-4; unclear D gene. This TCR derives from a woman under 30 in good health and CMV-seronegative. CDR3 region: CASSLSKTEEKLFF. DNA for the CDR3: TGCGCCAGCAGCTTATCGAAGACGGAGGAAAAACTGTTTTTT.